The 20 T cell receptor beta chains reported below all come from one sample, sequenced in a study of blood T cell repertoires in COVID-19. The repertoire was sequenced with immunoSEQ multiplex PCR; TCRdb's copy has only in-frame clones and lacks some. The data hold almost 500,000 clones, with more than 85% observed a single time. Material for sequencing was PBMCs or T cells enriched from blood (not recorded which). The receptor set was obtained from a woman aged 60-75 years who had recovered from COVID-19.

The chain has TRBV19 and TRBJ1-4, with D perhaps TRBD1 (5 bases). In germline, CDR1 is LNHDA, CDR2 SQIVND (reference sequence). V was shortened by 6 bases and J by 6 bases, with 14 bases between the two germline ends. This CDR3 is 14 amino acids long. The CDR3 loop reads CASREGGDHEKLFF. CDR3 coding DNA: TGTGCCAGTAGAGAGGGCGGGGACCATGAAAAACTGTTTTTT. Full variable domain (rest looked up from reference TRBV19 and TRBJ1-4): DGGITQSPKYLFRKEGQNVTLSCEQNLNHDAMYWYRQDPGQGLRLIYYSQIVNDFQKGDIAEGYSVSREKKESFPLTVTSAQKNPTAFYLCASREGGDHEKLFFGSGTQLSVL.

This chain joins TRBV4-1 and TRBJ2-7, with D tentatively TRBD1 (6 bases). V was trimmed by 6 bases and J by 0 bases, leaving 15 bases between them. CDR1 MGHRA and CDR2 YSYEKL come from the germline V gene. CDR3 length: 15 residues. CDR3 sequence: CASRTVHRDSYEQYV. In DNA, the CDR3 is TGCGCCAGCAGGACCGTTCACAGGGACTCCTACGAGCAGTACGTC.

This rearrangement joins TRBV7-2 to TRBJ1-2, with 9 bases that match TRBD1. CDR1 SGHTA and CDR2 FQGNSA come from the germline V gene. The V and J ends lost 5 bases and 4 bases, in that order; junction bases with no gene match: 8. This CDR3 contains 15 residues. The CDR3 here is CASSPRTGDSYGYTF. Here the CDR3 DNA reads TGTGCCAGCAGCCCTAGGACAGGGGATAGCTATGGCTACACCTTC.

V usage is TRBV4-1 and J usage is TRBJ1-5, with D possibly TRBD1 on 6 matching bases. Germline lookup yields CDR1 MGHRA and CDR2 YSYEKL. Deletions cut 4 bases from V and 4 bases from J, with 17 bases between. This CDR3 contains 16 residues. The CDR3 DNA reads TGCGCCAGCAGCCGTCGCTTGGCAGGGGTGAATCAGCCCCAGCATTTT. Its protein product is CASSRRLAGVNQPQHF.

On this clone: Other DNA sequences in the same sample also yield this CDR3. The chain couples TRBV5-1 to TRBJ1-4; 12 bases are shared with TRBD1. The CDR3 runs 14 residues. Per germline, CDR1 SGHRS and CDR2 YFSETQ. Trimming cost V 4 bases and J 7 bases; bases outside gene matches: 2. The CDR3 DNA sequence: TGCGCCAGCAGCGAGGGACAGGGGGCTGAAAAACTGTTTTTT. Translation: CASSEGQGAEKLFF.

This rearrangement joins TRBV6-5 to TRBJ1-1; a possible D gene is TRBD1 (6 bases). CDR3 length: 14 amino acids. V was trimmed by 6 bases and J by 3 bases, leaving 14 bases between them. The germline V gene has CDR1 MNHEY and CDR2 SVGAGI. The CDR3 sequence is CASRTTGGYTEAFF. The CDR3 DNA reads as TGTGCCAGCAGGACTACGGGGGGCTACACTGAAGCTTTCTTT.

In this sample, this clone turned up once. V usage is TRBV28 and J usage is TRBJ2-7; tentative D call: TRBD1 (5 bases). V lost 3 bases and J lost 3, with 12 bases in between. CDR1 is MDHEN and CDR2 is SYDVKM in the germline V gene. CDR3 length equals 14 residues. The CDR3 sequence: CASSFLGPRYEQYF. The DNA of the CDR3 is TGTGCCAGCAGTTTTCTGGGGCCCCGCTACGAGCAGTACTTC.

The V call is TRBV24-1, the J call TRBJ1-2, with 7 bases that match TRBD1. The CDR3 contains 16 residues. The V gene end was trimmed by 5 bases and the J gene end by 6 bases; junction bases not matched to a gene: 14. The germline V gene has CDR1 KGHDR and CDR2 SFDVKD. In nucleotides, the CDR3 is TGTGCCACCAGTGGCACTACAGGGGACGAGAGGGATGGCTACACCTTC. It specifies CATSGTTGDERDGYTF.

V is TRBV25-1 and J is TRBJ2-7, with D perhaps TRBD1 (6 bases). The CDR3 spans 14 residues. V was pared by 1 base and J by 4 bases, with 11 bases between. Germline CDR1 is MGHDK and CDR2 is SYGVNS. This chain's CDR3 is CASSESNREYEQYF. CDR3 nucleotides: TGTGCCAGCAGTGAATCTAACAGGGAGTACGAGCAGTACTTC.

The CDR3: CASSLTGKSYGYTF. The CDR3 bases are TGTGCCAGCAGCCTGACAGGGAAAAGCTATGGCTACACCTTC. The genes are TRBV7-9 and TRBJ1-2, with 7 nucleotides matching TRBD1. CDR3 size: 14 residues. Germline values: CDR1 SEHNR, CDR2 FQNEAQ (reference sequence). J lost 4 bases, V lost 5 bases, and 7 bases had no gene match.

The CDR3 reads CASALSGGAPDTQYF. CDR3 nucleotide sequence: TGTGCCAGCGCACTTAGCGGGGGGGCCCCCGATACGCAGTATTTT. This chain connects TRBV6-5 to TRBJ2-3, with 11 bases fitting TRBD2. CDR1 MNHEY and CDR2 SVGAGI come from the germline V gene. CDR3 length equals 15 residues. The junction had 10 bases not matched to a gene; V was cut back by 8 bases and J by 6 bases.

A single count supports this clone. V and J are TRBV5-1 and TRBJ2-2, with 10 nucleotides matching TRBD2. After removal of 3 bases from V and 6 bases from J, the junction contained 8 bases not matched to a gene. Per the germline V gene, CDR1 is SGHRS and CDR2 is YFSETQ. The CDR3 length is 16 residues. Written as DNA, the CDR3 is TGCGCCAGCAGCTCCCCAGAGCGGGGGGGCCCCGGGGAGCTGTTTTTT. This sequence encodes CASSSPERGGPGELFF.

This clone was detected once. The chain couples TRBV5-1 to TRBJ2-2; perhaps TRBD1 as D (5 bases). Germline-derived CDR1 and CDR2 are SGHRS and YFSETQ. Trimming removed 4 bases from V and 5 bases from J, with 12 bases in between. The CDR3 extends over 14 amino acids. The CDR3 region is CASSHSQGTGELFF. The DNA for the CDR3 is TGCGCCAGCAGCCACAGTCAGGGAACCGGGGAGCTGTTTTTT.

The CDR3 sequence: CASRYGTNYGYTF. CDR3 nucleotides: TGTGCCAGCAGATACGGTACTAACTATGGCTACACCTTC. This sequence joins TRBV13 and TRBJ1-2; D gene ambiguous. Trimming removed 6 bases from V and 0 bases from J, with 8 bases in between. Germline loops: CDR1 PRHDT, CDR2 FYEKMQ (reference sequence). This CDR3 has 13 residues. Full variable domain (remainder filled in from reference TRBV13 and TRBJ1-2): AAGVIQSPRHLIKEKRETATLKCYPIPRHDTVYWYQQGPGQDPQFLISFYEKMQSDKGSIPDRFSAQQFSDYHSELNMSSLELGDSALYFCASRYGTNYGYTFGSGTRLTVV.

V gene TRBV19 combines with J gene TRBJ1-5; TRBD1 might be the D (6 bases). CDR1 and CDR2 (germline): LNHDA, SQIVND (reference sequence). The CDR3 is 17 amino acids. Trimming shortened V by 3 bases and J by 1 base, and 16 bases separated the two germline ends. The CDR3 DNA sequence: TGTGCCAGTAGTATCGGGGGGGGCGTCCGGAGCAATCAGCCCCAGCATTTT. Amino acid sequence: CASSIGGGVRSNQPQHF. The complete variable domain, with remaining parts taken from reference TRBV19 and TRBJ1-5, reads DGGITQSPKYLFRKEGQNVTLSCEQNLNHDAMYWYRQDPGQGLRLIYYSQIVNDFQKGDIAEGYSVSREKKESFPLTVTSAQKNPTAFYLCASSIGGGVRSNQPQHFGDGTRLSIL.

The rearrangement links TRBV2 to TRBJ2-2, with D maybe TRBD1 (6 bases). Per germline, CDR1 SNHLY and CDR2 FYNNEI. V was cut by 6 bases and J by 9 bases, with 11 bases left in between. This CDR3 spans 12 amino acids. The CDR3 nucleotides are TGTGCCAGCAGCGCCCGGGACAGGGAGCTGTTTTTT. Translated, it gives CASSARDRELFF.

The V gene is TRBV2, the J gene TRBJ2-2, with D tentatively TRBD2 (5 bases). The CDR3 spans 12 residues. The V end lost 4 bases, the J end lost 11 bases, and 11 bases lay between the germline ends. Per the germline V gene, CDR1 is SNHLY and CDR2 is FYNNEI. CDR3 nucleotides: TGTGCCAGCAGTGCGGCTCGGGGAGAGCTGTTTTTT. Translating it yields CASSAARGELFF.

This chain links TRBV7-2 with TRBJ2-1; D may be TRBD2 (6 bases). The CDR3 has 15 amino acids. The V end lost 2 bases, the J end lost 4 bases, and 12 bases lay between the germline ends. Germline values: CDR1 SGHTA, CDR2 FQGNSA. The CDR3 here is CASSLWWGVYNEQFF. CDR3 in DNA: TGTGCCAGCAGCTTATGGTGGGGGGTATACAATGAGCAGTTCTTC.

The chain combines TRBV19 with TRBJ1-5; 12 positions match TRBD1. Germline lookup yields CDR1 LNHDA and CDR2 SQIVND (reference sequence). After removal of 3 bases from V and 6 bases from J, the junction contained 9 bases not matched to a gene. The CDR3 covers 17 residues. The CDR3, as DNA: TGTGCCAGTAGTATTACAGGGACAGGGGGCGCGGGTCAGCCCCAGCATTTT. This encodes CASSITGTGGAGQPQHF.

This clone turned up a few times. CDR3 in DNA: TGTGCCACCAGTGATGGACAGCCCTATGGCTACACCTTC. Translated: CATSDGQPYGYTF. The V call is TRBV24-1, the J call TRBJ1-2; D possibly corresponds to TRBD1 (6 bases). Per the germline V gene, CDR1 is KGHDR and CDR2 is SFDVKD. This CDR3 spans 13 amino acids. The V gene lost 3 bases and the J gene lost 4 bases, with 8 bases spanning the gap.